These 13 T cell receptor beta chains came from one sample sequenced in a study of blood T cell repertoires in COVID-19. Clones were read by immunoSEQ multiplex PCR, and TCRdb kept only the in-frame ones, dropping some. The sample records 500,000 or so clones, about 90% being singletons. The sequencing input was PBMCs or T cells enriched from blood (not recorded which). These receptors were collected from a young woman who had recovered from COVID-19.

The V call is TRBV20-1, the J call TRBJ1-1; D gene ambiguous. The germline V gene has CDR1 DFQATT and CDR2 SNEGSKA (reference sequence). V lost 4 bases to trimming and J lost 6 bases, with 6 bases between them. The CDR3 length is 10 residues. The CDR3 DNA sequence: TGCAGTGCTAAAGGAGCTGAAGCTTTCTTT. It codes for CSAKGAEAFF.

This chain links TRBV5-6 with TRBJ1-6; D not certain. The germline gives CDR1 SGHDT, CDR2 YYEEEE. The length of the CDR3 is 17 residues. Trimming left V 3 bases short and J 4 bases short, with 17 bases between. CDR3 DNA: TGTGCCAGCAGCTCGGGCGGGGAGGGCCCGTATAATTCACCCCTCCACTTT. Amino acids: CASSSGGEGPYNSPLHF.

This chain connects TRBV27 to TRBJ2-3; 9 nucleotides align to TRBD2. With V trimmed by 2 bases and J by 1 base, 10 bases remained unmatched. The CDR3 is made up of 18 amino acids. The germline V gene has CDR1 MNHEY and CDR2 SMNVEV (reference sequence). This CDR3 is CASSLNGAGGPGTDTQYF. As DNA, the CDR3 is TGTGCCAGCAGTTTAAATGGGGCGGGGGGGCCCGGCACAGATACGCAGTATTTT.

The genes are TRBV30 and TRBJ1-1, with TRBD1 matching over 8 bases. This CDR3 has 13 amino acids. Trimming removed 5 bases from V and 5 bases from J; junction bases left unmatched: 7. Germline lookup yields CDR1 GTSNPN and CDR2 SVGIG (reference sequence). The CDR3 spells CAWAITGGTEAFF. The CDR3 DNA reads as TGTGCCTGGGCCATCACAGGGGGGACTGAAGCTTTCTTT. Complete variable domain (other parts from reference TRBV30 and TRBJ1-1): SQTIHQWPATLVQPVGSPLSLECTVEGTSNPNLYWYRQAAGRGLQLLFYSVGIGQISSEVPQNLSASRPQDRQFILSSKKLLLSDSGFYLCAWAITGGTEAFFGQGTRLTVV.

The rearrangement links TRBV30 to TRBJ2-3; 7 positions agree with TRBD2. The germline V gene has CDR1 GTSNPN and CDR2 SVGIG (reference sequence). V dropped 3 bases and J dropped 3; count of bases not matched to a gene: 12. The CDR3 spans 16 residues. The CDR3 here is CAWSPSKRGGTDTQYF. The CDR3 nucleotides are TGTGCCTGGAGCCCCTCCAAGCGGGGAGGGACAGATACGCAGTATTTT.

This clone was seen just once. The chain joins TRBV19 to TRBJ1-2; 10 nucleotides align to TRBD1. Germline CDR1 is LNHDA and CDR2 is SQIVND (reference sequence). V shed 5 bases and J 7 bases; nucleotides not matched to a gene: 7. The CDR3 consists of 14 residues. This chain's CDR3 is CASSPRDRGAGYTF. The CDR3 DNA follows: TGTGCCAGTAGTCCTCGGGACAGGGGAGCTGGCTACACCTTC.

The V call is TRBV5-4, the J call TRBJ2-5; TRBD1 is a possible D gene (6 bases). V was clipped by 2 bases and J by 2 bases, with 10 bases between them. The CDR3 is 14 residues long. The germline gives CDR1 SGHNT, CDR2 YYREEE (reference sequence). The CDR3 here is CASSFAGTQETQYF. CDR3 coding DNA: TGTGCCAGCAGCTTCGCAGGGACACAAGAGACCCAGTACTTC.

J is TRBJ1-2 and V is TRBV2, with TRBD1 identical over 7 bases. This CDR3 comprises 14 residues. The V and J ends lost 5 bases and 7 bases, in that order; junction bases with no gene match: 10. From germline, CDR1 is SNHLY and CDR2 FYNNEI. CDR3 coding DNA: TGTGCCAGCAGTCCCCGGGCAGGGGGAATTGGCTACACCTTC. Encoded protein: CASSPRAGGIGYTF.

The chain uses TRBV24-1 and TRBJ2-1, with D tentatively TRBD1 (5 bases). The CDR3 runs 13 residues. Germline V CDR1 and CDR2: KGHDR, SFDVKD. V was trimmed by 4 bases and J by 7 bases, leaving 10 bases between them. The CDR3 region has the DNA TGTGCCACCAGTGAAGGGGTCAGGAATGAGCAGTTCTTC. Translated: CATSEGVRNEQFF.

The chain carries TRBV3-1 (or the pseudogene TRBV3-2) and TRBJ2-3; possibly TRBD2 for D (7 bases). Germline assignment: CDR1 LGHDT and CDR2 YNNKEL (reference sequence). The CDR3 consists of 16 residues. Between the trimmed V and J ends, which lost 1 base and 5 bases, there was a span of 16 bases. The CDR3 reads CASSQGSGGRGDTQYF. DNA for the CDR3: TGTGCCAGCAGCCAAGGGTCGGGGGGCCGCGGAGATACGCAGTATTTT.

This chain uses TRBV6-5 with TRBJ2-3; 8 bases align to TRBD1. Trimming cost V 6 bases and J 2 bases; bases outside gene matches: 4. From germline, CDR1 is MNHEY and CDR2 SVGAGI. The length of the CDR3 is 14 residues. The chain's CDR3 is CASRPTGVTDTQYF. CDR3 DNA sequence: TGTGCCAGCAGGCCGACAGGGGTCACAGATACGCAGTATTTT.

The chain is built from TRBV11-2 and TRBJ1-4; 8 nucleotides match TRBD1. The V gene's germline CDR1 is SGHAT and CDR2 FQNNGV. With V trimmed by 4 bases and J by 8 bases, 6 bases remained unmatched. CDR3 length: 14 amino acids. The CDR3 sequence is CASSYDRGREKLFF. In DNA, the CDR3 is TGTGCCAGCAGCTACGACAGGGGCAGAGAAAAACTGTTTTTT.

This chain uses TRBV28 with TRBJ2-1; 10 nucleotides align to TRBD2. Germline trimming cut 8 bases from V and 4 bases from J; bases unmatched to any gene: 14. The CDR3 sequence is 17 residues long. Germline-derived CDR1 and CDR2 are MDHEN and SYDVKM. CDR3 DNA sequence: TGTGCCAGCTTCGACTATCTCCATAGCGGGGGGTACAATGAGCAGTTCTTC. The encoded protein is CASFDYLHSGGYNEQFF.